This T cell receptor beta chain was observed in a study of blood T cell repertoires in COVID-19. Study-wide background: Samples came from the United States, Italy and Spain, spanning acute and convalescent COVID-19.

The protocol was immunoSEQ multiplex PCR, while the TCRdb copy is restricted to in-frame clones and leaves out a portion. This sample has about 140,000 clones; almost 85% occur once, and the top ten carry over 2.5%. This sequence was found in a man aged 50-60 years with acute or convalescent COVID-19. Sequenced material: peripheral blood.

CDR3 DNA sequence: TGCGCCAGCAGCGACCGGGACAGGGGTTGGGAGCAGTTCTTC. Encoded protein: CASSDRDRGWEQFF. V gene TRBV5-1 combines with J gene TRBJ2-1, with 10 nucleotides matching TRBD1. The CDR3 totals 14 residues. Germline V gene data show CDR1 as SGHRS and CDR2 as YFSETQ. The junction had 8 bases not matched to a gene; V was cut back by 4 bases and J by 10 bases.